This T cell receptor beta chain was obtained from a study of blood T cell repertoires in COVID-19. CDR1 is ENHRY and CDR2 is SYGVKD in the germline V gene. This CDR3 is built from 12 residues. V shed 2 bases and J shed 5 bases, with 6 bases lying between them. Clinical histories supplied by participants themselves formed the basis of cohort assignment. Sequenced by immunoSEQ multiplex PCR; TCRdb stores in-frame clones only, minus some. There are 110,000 to 150,000 clones in the sample; around 85% occur only once, and roughly 6.2% lies in the top ten. The V gene is TRBV10-3, the J gene TRBJ1-2; perhaps TRBD1 as D (5 bases). The source is a middle-aged woman who had recovered from COVID-19. The specimen was PBMCs or T cells enriched from blood (not recorded which). The CDR3 bases are TGTGCCATCAGTGAGGGGGCGTATGGCTACACCTTC. This encodes CAISEGAYGYTF.